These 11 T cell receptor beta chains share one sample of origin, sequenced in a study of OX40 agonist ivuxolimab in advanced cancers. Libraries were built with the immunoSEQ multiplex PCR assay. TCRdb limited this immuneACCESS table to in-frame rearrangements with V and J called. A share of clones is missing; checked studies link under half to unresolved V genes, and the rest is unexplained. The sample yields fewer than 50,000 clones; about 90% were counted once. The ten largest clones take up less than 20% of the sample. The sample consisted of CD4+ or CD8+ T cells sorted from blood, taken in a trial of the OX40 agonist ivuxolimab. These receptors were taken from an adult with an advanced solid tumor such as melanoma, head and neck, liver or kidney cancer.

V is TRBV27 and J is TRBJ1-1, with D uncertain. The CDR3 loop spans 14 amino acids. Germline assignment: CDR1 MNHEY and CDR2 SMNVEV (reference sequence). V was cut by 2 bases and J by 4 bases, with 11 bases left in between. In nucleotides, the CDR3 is TGTGCCAGCAGTTTAGTGAGGAAGGGCACTGAAGCTTTCTTT. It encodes CASSLVRKGTEAFF.

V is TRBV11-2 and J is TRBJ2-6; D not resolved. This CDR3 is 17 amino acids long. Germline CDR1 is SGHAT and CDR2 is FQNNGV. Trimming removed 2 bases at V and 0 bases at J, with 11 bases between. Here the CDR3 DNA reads TGTGCCAGCAGCTTAACCCCGAGGTTCTCTGGGGCCAACGTCCTGACTTTC. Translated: CASSLTPRFSGANVLTF.

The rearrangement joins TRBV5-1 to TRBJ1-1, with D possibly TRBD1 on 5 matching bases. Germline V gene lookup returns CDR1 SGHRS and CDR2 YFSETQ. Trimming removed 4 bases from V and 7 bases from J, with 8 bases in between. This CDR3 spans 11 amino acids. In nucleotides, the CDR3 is TGCGCCAGCAGCCCCGGGGGTGAAGCTTTCTTT. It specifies CASSPGGEAFF.

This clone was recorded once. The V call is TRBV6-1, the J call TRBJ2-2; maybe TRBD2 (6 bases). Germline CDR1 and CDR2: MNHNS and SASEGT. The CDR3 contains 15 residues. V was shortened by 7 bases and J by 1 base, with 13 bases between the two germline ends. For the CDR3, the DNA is TGTGCCAGCAAAACGGGGCGGGGGAACACCGGGGAGCTGTTTTTT. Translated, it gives CASKTGRGNTGELFF.

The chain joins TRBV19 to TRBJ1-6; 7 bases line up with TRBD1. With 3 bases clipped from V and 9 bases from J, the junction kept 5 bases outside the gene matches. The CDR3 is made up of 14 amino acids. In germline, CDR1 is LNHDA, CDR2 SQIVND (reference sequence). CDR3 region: CASSIGTDVSPLHF. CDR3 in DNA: TGTGCCAGTAGTATCGGGACAGATGTTTCACCCCTCCACTTT.

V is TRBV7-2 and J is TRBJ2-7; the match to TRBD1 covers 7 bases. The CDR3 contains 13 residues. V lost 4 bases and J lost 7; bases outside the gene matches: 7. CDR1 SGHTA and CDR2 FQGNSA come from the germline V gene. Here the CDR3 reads CASSSQGSWEQYF. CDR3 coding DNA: TGTGCCAGCAGCTCACAGGGGTCGTGGGAGCAGTACTTC.

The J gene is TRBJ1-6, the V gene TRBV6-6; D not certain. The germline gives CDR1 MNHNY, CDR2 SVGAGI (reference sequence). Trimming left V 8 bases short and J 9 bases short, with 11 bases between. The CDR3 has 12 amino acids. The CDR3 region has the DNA TGTGCCAGCGGACCCACAGCTTCACCCCTCCACTTT. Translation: CASGPTASPLHF.

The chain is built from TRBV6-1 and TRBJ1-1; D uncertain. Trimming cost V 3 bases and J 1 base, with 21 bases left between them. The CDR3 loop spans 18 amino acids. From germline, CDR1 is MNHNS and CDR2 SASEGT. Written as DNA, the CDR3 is TGTGCCAGCAGTGACTTTGCAGTTCTCGGAATAGAGAACACTGAAGCTTTCTTT. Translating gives CASSDFAVLGIENTEAFF.

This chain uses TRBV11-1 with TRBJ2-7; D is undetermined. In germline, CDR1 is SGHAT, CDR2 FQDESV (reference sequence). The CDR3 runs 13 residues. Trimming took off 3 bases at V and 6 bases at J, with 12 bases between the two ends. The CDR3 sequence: CASSFSPPGEQYF. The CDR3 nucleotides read TGTGCCAGCAGCTTCTCTCCCCCGGGCGAGCAGTACTTC.

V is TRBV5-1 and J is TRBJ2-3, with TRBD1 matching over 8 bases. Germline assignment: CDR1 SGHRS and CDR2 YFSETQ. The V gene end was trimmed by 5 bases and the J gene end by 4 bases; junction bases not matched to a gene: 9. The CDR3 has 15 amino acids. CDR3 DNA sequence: TGCGCCAGCAGGGGGACAGGAATTAGGGCAGATACGCAGTATTTT. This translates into CASRGTGIRADTQYF.

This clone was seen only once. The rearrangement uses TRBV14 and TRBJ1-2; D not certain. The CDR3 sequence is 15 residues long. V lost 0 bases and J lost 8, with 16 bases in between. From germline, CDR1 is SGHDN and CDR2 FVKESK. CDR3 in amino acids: CASSQDPTGIYGYTF. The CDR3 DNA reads TGTGCCAGCAGCCAAGATCCAACGGGGATTTACGGCTACACCTTC. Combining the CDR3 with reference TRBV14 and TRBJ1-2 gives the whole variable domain EAGVTQFPSHSVIEKGQTVTLRCDPISGHDNLYWYRRVMGKEIKFLLHFVKESKQDESGMPNNRFLAERTGGTYSTLKVQPAELEDSGVYFCASSQDPTGIYGYTFGSGTRLTVV.